Below, 29 T cell receptor beta chains from the same sample are listed, as sequenced in a study of cytomegalovirus exposure and HLA in healthy donors (dated by TCRdb to about 2017). Library method: the immunoSEQ multiplex PCR assay. TCRdb retrieved this table from immuneACCESS and kept in-frame rearrangements only. Not all clones are present; in checked studies, unresolved V genes account for under half, and no reason is known for the remainder. This sample lists roughly 200,000 clones; 80% to 85% were detected once. The ten largest clones take up about 2.8% of the sample. Source material: PBMCs. These receptors originate from a woman aged 18-29 years in good health and CMV-seropositive.

The chain uses TRBV11-2 and TRBJ1-4; D uncertain. The ends were cut back, 8 bases at V and 6 bases at J, with 10 bases in the middle. There are 12 residues in the CDR3. Per the germline V gene, CDR1 is SGHAT and CDR2 is FQNNGV. CDR3 nucleotides: TGTGCCAGCGGCCCTGGTGATGAAAAACTGTTTTTT. Translation gives CASGPGDEKLFF.

The table lists this clone with a count of one. V gene TRBV11-2 combines with J gene TRBJ2-3; the match to TRBD1 covers 12 bases. V was clipped by 8 bases and J by 3 bases; unmatched bases: 6. Per germline, CDR1 SGHAT and CDR2 FQNNGV. The CDR3 totals 15 residues. DNA of the CDR3: TGTGCCAGCTCAGGGGGACAGGGGGCAACAGATACGCAGTATTTT. This gives the protein CASSGGQGATDTQYF.

The chain carries TRBV5-1 and TRBJ2-7, with D tentatively TRBD2 (6 bases). The CDR3 has 14 residues. The germline gives CDR1 SGHRS, CDR2 YFSETQ. V lost 2 bases and J 5 bases, leaving 14 bases between the germline ends. The CDR3 reads CASSLGGFYDEQYF. The CDR3 DNA reads as TGCGCCAGCAGCTTAGGAGGGTTCTACGACGAGCAGTACTTC.

This clone was seen once. This chain links TRBV6-5 with TRBJ2-2; 8 nucleotides match TRBD1. CDR1 and CDR2 (germline): MNHEY, SVGAGI. The CDR3 has 15 residues. After removal of 7 bases from V and 1 base from J, the junction contained 5 bases not matched to a gene. The CDR3 is CASTRQGRNTGELFF. The CDR3 nucleotides are TGTGCCAGCACAAGACAGGGGAGGAACACCGGGGAGCTGTTTTTT.

The V and J genes are TRBV19 and TRBJ2-2; 10 nucleotides agree with TRBD1. This CDR3 has 18 amino acids. Germline V gene lookup returns CDR1 LNHDA and CDR2 SQIVND (reference sequence). The J segment lost 7 bases and the V segment lost 6 bases, leaving 17 bases of the junction unmatched. CDR3 amino acids: CASRLEGSGTGVDGELFF. In DNA form, the CDR3 reads TGTGCCAGTAGGCTGGAGGGCTCCGGGACAGGGGTTGACGGGGAGCTGTTTTTT.

This rearrangement joins TRBV7-2 to TRBJ2-1; 12 nucleotides line up with TRBD1. Germline CDR1 SGHTA, CDR2 FQGNSA. Losses at the gene ends were 5 bases for V and 9 bases for J; bases not matched to a gene: 8. This CDR3 has 15 residues. CDR3 sequence: CASSPLGQGAGEQFF. CDR3 DNA sequence: TGTGCCAGCAGCCCTCTGGGACAGGGGGCGGGTGAGCAGTTCTTC.

This clone has just a few counts. The chain recombines TRBV7-6 with TRBJ1-2; TRBD1 is a possible D gene (6 bases). The CDR3 has 14 amino acids. Trimming stripped 0 bases from V and 5 bases from J, with 10 bases between. Germline V gene lookup returns CDR1 SGHVS and CDR2 FNYEAQ. CDR3 loop: CASSLAQGNYGYTF. For the CDR3, the DNA is TGTGCCAGCAGCTTAGCCCAGGGGAATTATGGCTACACCTTC. The full variable domain, its missing parts supplied by reference TRBV7-6 and TRBJ1-2, is GAGVSQSPRYKVTKRGQDVALRCDPISGHVSLYWYRQALGQGPEFLTYFNYEAQQDKSGLPNDRFSAERPEGSISTLTIQRTEQRDSAMYRCASSLAQGNYGYTFGSGTRLTVV.

This clone turned up a few times. This sequence joins TRBV28 and TRBJ1-5; 7 nucleotides agree with TRBD1. CDR3 length: 15 amino acids. V was pared by 6 bases and J by 6 bases, with 11 bases of the junction left unmatched. Germline CDR1 reads MDHEN; CDR2 reads SYDVKM. The CDR3 region is CASRGGFNRGQPQHF. As DNA, the CDR3 is TGTGCCAGCAGGGGGGGATTTAACAGGGGTCAGCCCCAGCATTTT.

The chain uses TRBV4-2 and TRBJ2-5; TRBD2 matches at 12 bases. The trim removed 2 bases at V and 4 bases at J, leaving 17 bases unmatched. The V gene's germline CDR1 is LGHNA and CDR2 YNFKEQ. The CDR3 has 20 amino acids. CDR3 loop: CASSQQGTSGFTGGVETQYF. The CDR3 region has the DNA TGTGCCAGCAGCCAACAGGGGACTAGCGGGTTCACCGGGGGGGTAGAGACCCAGTACTTC.

This chain uses TRBV27 with TRBJ1-5; possibly TRBD1 for D (5 bases). The CDR3 contains 15 residues. CDR1 and CDR2 (germline): MNHEY, SMNVEV (reference sequence). Trimming left V 3 bases short and J 4 bases short, with 13 bases between. This chain's CDR3 is CASSFAMGGNQPQHF. The CDR3 DNA reads as TGTGCCAGCAGTTTTGCTATGGGGGGAAATCAGCCCCAGCATTTT.

V usage is TRBV6-1 and J usage is TRBJ2-4, with TRBD2 matching over 7 bases. From germline, CDR1 is MNHNS and CDR2 SASEGT. The CDR3 contains 13 residues. J was trimmed by 2 bases and V by 8 bases; bases with no gene match: 3. In DNA form, the CDR3 reads TGTGCCAGCCGCGGGGGTACCAAAAACATTCAGTACTTC. Translated: CASRGGTKNIQYF.

V is TRBV4-3 and J is TRBJ1-2; D unresolved. The CDR3 is made up of 13 amino acids. V lost 0 bases, J lost 4 bases, and 6 bases lay in between. CDR1 is LGHNA, CDR2 YSLEER, per germline. The CDR3 region has the DNA TGCGCCAGCAGCCAAGACGGTGGCTATGGCTACACCTTC. Protein product: CASSQDGGYGYTF.

This sequence joins TRBV27 and TRBJ1-5; D may be TRBD1 (6 bases). Trimming stripped 5 bases from V and 4 bases from J, with 12 bases between. Per germline, CDR1 MNHEY and CDR2 SMNVEV (reference sequence). The CDR3 is 14 amino acids. In DNA form, the CDR3 reads TGTGCCAGCAGTCGAGACAGGACAAATCAGCCCCAGCATTTT. Translation gives CASSRDRTNQPQHF.

This clone was seen just once. The J gene is TRBJ1-2, the V gene TRBV19; D is unresolved. The V gene's germline CDR1 is LNHDA and CDR2 SQIVND (reference sequence). V gave up 7 bases and J gave up 4 bases, with 16 bases separating them. The CDR3 loop spans 14 amino acids. The CDR3 protein is CASNVGRRVYGYTF. The DNA for the CDR3 is TGTGCCAGTAACGTTGGCAGGCGGGTCTATGGCTACACCTTC.

The genes are TRBV2 and TRBJ1-5; 7 bases align to TRBD1. This CDR3 is built from 14 residues. V shed 6 bases and J 3 bases; nucleotides not matched to a gene: 5. Germline CDR1 and CDR2: SNHLY and FYNNEI. CDR3 loop: CASRRDRDNQPQHF. CDR3 DNA: TGTGCCAGCAGGCGGGACAGAGACAATCAGCCCCAGCATTTT. Filled out from reference TRBV2 and TRBJ1-5, the complete variable domain reads EPEVTQTPSHQVTQMGQEVILRCVPISNHLYFYWYRQILGQKVEFLVSFYNNEISEKSEIFDDQFSVERPDGSNFTLKIRSTKLEDSAMYFCASRRDRDNQPQHFGDGTRLSIL.

The chain combines TRBV29-1 with TRBJ1-2; 10 nucleotides line up with TRBD1. Germline V gene data show CDR1 as SQVTM and CDR2 as ANQGSEA. This CDR3 contains 13 residues. Trimming removed 7 bases from V and 4 bases from J; junction bases left unmatched: 6. The CDR3 DNA follows: TGCAGCGCCGGGAGACAGGGGGCCTATGGCTACACCTTC. It codes for CSAGRQGAYGYTF.

Regarding this clone: Other DNA sequences in the sample encode the same CDR3. This chain uses TRBV2 with TRBJ2-3, with TRBD1 matching over 7 bases. J was trimmed by 0 bases and V by 2 bases; bases with no gene match: 2. CDR3 size: 15 residues. Germline CDR1 is SNHLY and CDR2 is FYNNEI. The DNA of the CDR3 is TGTGCCAGCAGTGAAAGGGGGCTTAGCACAGATACGCAGTATTTT. Translated, it gives CASSERGLSTDTQYF.

The rearrangement uses TRBV7-2 and TRBJ2-7; possibly TRBD1 for D (5 bases). The CDR3 consists of 15 residues. CDR1 is SGHTA and CDR2 is FQGNSA in the germline V gene. V lost 0 bases and J lost 2, with 11 bases in between. The CDR3 sequence: CASSLAIQVTYEQYF. The DNA of the CDR3 is TGTGCCAGCAGCTTAGCGATACAGGTTACCTACGAGCAGTACTTC.

This clone was counted a single time. J is TRBJ1-3 and V is TRBV6-1; D not resolved. The CDR3 consists of 15 residues. The germline V gene has CDR1 MNHNS and CDR2 SASEGT. The V end lost 3 bases, the J end lost 0 bases, and 9 bases lay between the germline ends. The CDR3 here is CASSEERVSGNTIYF. In nucleotides, the CDR3 is TGTGCCAGCAGTGAGGAGAGGGTCTCTGGAAACACCATATATTTT.

This chain joins TRBV9 and TRBJ2-1; 8 nucleotides match TRBD2. Germline CDR1 is SGDLS and CDR2 is YYNGEE. The CDR3 length is 16 residues. The V segment lost 4 bases and the J segment 6 bases; nucleotides outside the gene matches: 12. CDR3 amino acids: CASSPRGAGASNEQFF. CDR3 nucleotide sequence: TGTGCCAGCAGCCCCCGGGGAGCGGGGGCCTCCAATGAGCAGTTCTTC.

The gene calls are TRBV5-1 and TRBJ2-7, with 14 positions matching TRBD2. CDR1 and CDR2 (germline): SGHRS, YFSETQ. The CDR3 spans 15 residues. V lost 4 bases, J lost 3 bases, and 3 bases stayed unmatched. This CDR3 reads CASSPGLAGVYEQYF. The CDR3 nucleotides read TGCGCCAGCAGCCCGGGACTAGCGGGGGTCTACGAGCAGTACTTC.

The chain recombines TRBV7-9 with TRBJ2-7; D is ambiguous. The V and J ends lost 2 bases and 4 bases respectively, with 12 bases between them. The CDR3 consists of 14 residues. Germline V gene lookup returns CDR1 SEHNR and CDR2 FQNEAQ (reference sequence). CDR3: CASSLSTPGYEQYF. Here the CDR3 DNA reads TGTGCCAGCAGCTTAAGCACCCCCGGTTACGAGCAGTACTTC.

This clone appeared once. The J gene is TRBJ2-7, the V gene TRBV6-1; 9 nucleotides align to TRBD2. CDR1 MNHNS and CDR2 SASEGT come from the germline V gene. The trim removed 7 bases at V and 3 bases at J, leaving 10 bases unmatched. The CDR3 covers 15 residues. CDR3 region: CASILSGGKDYEQYF. DNA for the CDR3: TGTGCCAGCATCTTAAGCGGGGGGAAGGACTACGAGCAGTACTTC.

The chain carries TRBV29-1 and TRBJ2-1; TRBD2 agrees at 11 bases. This CDR3 has 17 residues. V lost 4 bases and J lost 0; bases outside the gene matches: 8. The germline gives CDR1 SQVTM, CDR2 ANQGSEA. CDR3 DNA sequence: TGCAGCGTTGGTCTGACTAGCGGGGCGATCTCCTACAATGAGCAGTTCTTC. Amino acids: CSVGLTSGAISYNEQFF.

This chain links TRBV19 with TRBJ2-6, with D possibly being TRBD2 (6 bases). V was trimmed by 7 bases and J by 4 bases, leaving 14 bases between them. The V gene's germline CDR1 is LNHDA and CDR2 SQIVND (reference sequence). The CDR3 length is 15 residues. The CDR3 DNA is TGTGCCAGTACCCAAAGGAGGGCCGGGGCCAACGTCCTGACTTTC. It codes for CASTQRRAGANVLTF.

The chain joins TRBV4-1 to TRBJ2-5; 7 nucleotides line up with TRBD2. This CDR3 has 15 residues. Per germline, CDR1 MGHRA and CDR2 YSYEKL. V trimming: 0 bases; J trimming: 5 bases; junction bases outside the gene matches: 6. The CDR3 region has the DNA TGCGCCAGCAGCCAAGAGAAACGGCGGGGGGAGACCCAGTACTTC. Encoded protein: CASSQEKRRGETQYF.

This rearrangement joins TRBV19 to TRBJ2-2; the D is unclear. CDR3 length: 15 residues. Trimming took 0 bases from V and 5 from J, leaving 10 bases between them. Looked up from germline, CDR1 is LNHDA and CDR2 is SQIVND (reference sequence). The chain's CDR3 is CASSIDRVVTGELFF. The CDR3 region has the DNA TGTGCCAGTAGTATAGATCGGGTGGTAACCGGGGAGCTGTTTTTT.

V gene TRBV18 combines with J gene TRBJ2-7; possible D gene TRBD1, 6 bases. The CDR3 extends over 12 amino acids. Trimming left V 6 bases short and J 3 bases short, with 9 bases between. Germline lookup yields CDR1 KGHSH and CDR2 LQKENI. In DNA form, the CDR3 reads TGTGCCAGCTCTTCGGACAGCTACGAGCAGTACTTC. Its translation: CASSSDSYEQYF. Combining the CDR3 with reference TRBV18 and TRBJ2-7 gives the whole variable domain NAGVMQNPRHLVRRRGQEARLRCSPMKGHSHVYWYRQLPEEGLKFMVYLQKENIIDESGMPKERFSAEFPKEGPSILRIQQVVRGDSAAYFCASSSDSYEQYFGPGTRLTVT.

The V and J genes are TRBV10-3 and TRBJ1-2, with unresolved D. Trimming pared 3 bases from V and 5 bases from J, leaving 16 bases between. Germline values: CDR1 ENHRY, CDR2 SYGVKD. The CDR3 consists of 15 residues. CDR3 amino acids: CAISDNEAPGYGYTF. For the CDR3, the DNA is TGTGCCATCAGTGACAACGAGGCGCCGGGGTATGGCTACACCTTC.